This is a list of T cell receptor beta chains from one sample in a study of blood T cell repertoires in COVID-19. Here immunoSEQ multiplex PCR was the method, and the copy in TCRdb shows in-frame clones only, minus some. The data show about 110,000 clones, roughly 80% seen once. The material sequenced was peripheral blood. The receptors were gathered from a human donor in a cohort sampled during active or convalescent COVID-19. The CDR3 runs from the conserved cysteine through the conserved F or W. Expanded clones get a size class; other rows say once, few or many, or leave the size out.

v_gene: TRBV9
j_gene: TRBJ2-3
abundance: -
CDR3aa: CASSERAGGSTDTQYF

v_gene: TRBV3-1/TRBV3-2
j_gene: TRBJ2-3
abundance: -
CDR3aa: CASSHRDRVDTDTQYF

v_gene: TRBV3-1/TRBV3-2
j_gene: TRBJ1-4
abundance: -
CDR3aa: CASSQKGTRGREKLFF

v_gene: TRBV6-2/TRBV6-3
j_gene: TRBJ2-7
abundance: -
CDR3aa: CASSYYLGHHSYEQYF

v_gene: TRBV10-1
j_gene: TRBJ2-5
abundance: -
CDR3aa: CASSRGGSGETQYF

v_gene: TRBV20-1
j_gene: TRBJ1-6
abundance: few
CDR3aa: CSALPSPLHF

v_gene: TRBV29-1
j_gene: TRBJ2-3
abundance: -
CDR3aa: CSVDGPSGGRTDTQYF

v_gene: TRBV4-2
j_gene: TRBJ1-2
abundance: -
CDR3aa: CASSQQHPGQGYGYTF

v_gene: TRBV9
j_gene: TRBJ1-1
abundance: -
CDR3aa: CASSPLDKLNTEAFF

v_gene: TRBV2
j_gene: TRBJ1-5
abundance: once
CDR3aa: CASSEHRTNQPQHF

v_gene: TRBV6-5
j_gene: TRBJ1-1
abundance: -
CDR3aa: CASMLDSYTEAFF

v_gene: TRBV25-1
j_gene: TRBJ2-1
abundance: -
CDR3aa: CASYGTGRYNEQFF

v_gene: TRBV6-2/TRBV6-3
j_gene: TRBJ2-7
abundance: -
CDR3aa: CASSYSARDRVYEQYF

v_gene: TRBV12-5
j_gene: TRBJ2-1
abundance: -
CDR3aa: CASGLVLGLAGEPRTYNEQFF

v_gene: TRBV6-4
j_gene: TRBJ2-2
abundance: -
CDR3aa: CASRQGANTGELFF

v_gene: TRBV14
j_gene: TRBJ1-1
abundance: -
CDR3aa: CASRSGLNTEAFF

v_gene: TRBV28
j_gene: TRBJ2-7
abundance: -
CDR3aa: CASSPPPSSRETYEQYF

v_gene: TRBV6-5
j_gene: TRBJ1-6
abundance: -
CDR3aa: CASSYSISYNSPLHF

v_gene: TRBV2
j_gene: TRBJ2-1
abundance: -
CDR3aa: CASILSGGYNEQFF

v_gene: TRBV6-4
j_gene: TRBJ2-3
abundance: -
CDR3aa: CASSDAPGVQYF

v_gene: TRBV27
j_gene: TRBJ1-2
abundance: -
CDR3aa: CASSLGGSSPYGYTF

v_gene: TRBV15
j_gene: TRBJ2-5
abundance: -
CDR3aa: CATSSGVRETQYF

v_gene: TRBV5-6
j_gene: TRBJ1-5
abundance: -
CDR3aa: CASSFGRGPANQPQHF

v_gene: TRBV5-6
j_gene: TRBJ1-2
abundance: -
CDR3aa: CASSYPNYGYTF

v_gene: TRBV2
j_gene: TRBJ2-3
abundance: few
CDR3aa: CASSDPGLGRTDTQYF

v_gene: TRBV27
j_gene: TRBJ2-1
abundance: -
CDR3aa: CASSAGLAGVNEQFF

v_gene: TRBV7-2
j_gene: TRBJ2-5
abundance: -
CDR3aa: CASRGGGEPSETQYF

v_gene: TRBV14
j_gene: TRBJ1-3
abundance: -
CDR3aa: CASSRDRSSGNTIYF

v_gene: TRBV4-3
j_gene: TRBJ1-2
abundance: -
CDR3aa: CASSQRTGGNYGYTF

v_gene: TRBV6-5
j_gene: TRBJ2-6
abundance: -
CDR3aa: CASRDMSTGANVLTF

v_gene: TRBV4-3
j_gene: TRBJ1-4
abundance: -
CDR3aa: CASSQDRATNEKLFF

v_gene: TRBV29-1
j_gene: TRBJ1-5
abundance: -
CDR3aa: CSVQQGSQPQHF

v_gene: TRBV10-3
j_gene: TRBJ2-2
abundance: once
CDR3aa: CAISESVGGVTGELFF

v_gene: TRBV7-8
j_gene: TRBJ1-1
abundance: few
CDR3aa: CASSTATEKNTEAFF

v_gene: TRBV5-6
j_gene: TRBJ2-1
abundance: -
CDR3aa: CASSLVSLNEQFF

v_gene: TRBV18
j_gene: TRBJ2-5
abundance: -
CDR3aa: CASSPPPLQETQYF

v_gene: TRBV7-2
j_gene: TRBJ2-2
abundance: -
CDR3aa: CASSPSLAGVVGGELFF

v_gene: TRBV7-2
j_gene: TRBJ2-3
abundance: -
CDR3aa: CASSPEAGRADTQYF

v_gene: TRBV2
j_gene: TRBJ2-7
abundance: -
CDR3aa: CASSRDREGSYEQYF

v_gene: TRBV28
j_gene: TRBJ2-1
abundance: -
CDR3aa: CASIQPGQGAPNEQFF

v_gene: TRBV6-6
j_gene: TRBJ1-5
abundance: -
CDR3aa: CASRDRQGYNQPQHF

v_gene: TRBV7-9
j_gene: TRBJ2-1
abundance: -
CDR3aa: CASSSNRARSYNEQFF

v_gene: TRBV4-1
j_gene: TRBJ2-7
abundance: few
CDR3aa: CASSGGLAGGGEQYF

v_gene: TRBV12-3/TRBV12-4
j_gene: TRBJ1-4
abundance: few
CDR3aa: CASRRGSNEKLFF

v_gene: TRBV11-2
j_gene: TRBJ2-5
abundance: -
CDR3aa: CASSYIRDYQETQYF

v_gene: TRBV10-2
j_gene: TRBJ2-1
abundance: -
CDR3aa: CASSTSSGSGEQFF

v_gene: TRBV11-2
j_gene: TRBJ2-1
abundance: -
CDR3aa: CASSIPAGPTLYNEQFF

v_gene: TRBV19
j_gene: TRBJ1-2
abundance: -
CDR3aa: CASSMTGPFYGYTF

v_gene: TRBV10-3
j_gene: TRBJ2-5
abundance: -
CDR3aa: CAISSFGTGNEETQYF

v_gene: TRBV5-1
j_gene: TRBJ2-2
abundance: few
CDR3aa: CASSRVLAGVSGGELFF

v_gene: TRBV5-1
j_gene: TRBJ1-1
abundance: -
CDR3aa: CASSRQGEGEAFF

v_gene: TRBV27
j_gene: TRBJ2-3
abundance: -
CDR3aa: CASSRQGGTDTQYF

v_gene: TRBV19
j_gene: TRBJ2-5
abundance: -
CDR3aa: CASSTSGGWGETQYF

v_gene: TRBV19
j_gene: TRBJ1-3
abundance: once
CDR3aa: CASSSGGRNTIYF

v_gene: TRBV7-9
j_gene: TRBJ2-1
abundance: -
CDR3aa: CASSVYLHSDEQFF

v_gene: TRBV24-1
j_gene: TRBJ2-1
abundance: -
CDR3aa: CATSDTSGRGPYNEQFF

v_gene: TRBV5-1
j_gene: TRBJ1-2
abundance: -
CDR3aa: CASSLQGAPGDGYTF